One sample yielded the 7 T cell receptor beta chains listed below, sequenced in a study of response to subunit inactivated influenza vaccine. TCRdb re-called the RT-PCR reads with MiXCR, one entry per CDR3 protein. The sample carries roughly 500,000 distinct CDR3 sequences, 16% recorded once. Specimen: CD4+ T cells sorted from PBMCs, collected roughly 24 months after vaccination. The receptor set was obtained from a man aged 50-75 years who received an inactivated influenza vaccine.

In this sample, this clonotype turned up many times. The V gene is TRBV7-9, the J gene TRBJ2-5; TRBD2 agrees at 9 bases. Trimming removed 5 bases from V and 1 base from J; junction bases left unmatched: 8. The CDR3 extends over 16 amino acids. Germline CDR1 reads SEHNR; CDR2 reads FQNEAQ (reference sequence). Here the CDR3 reads CASSRGTSLGQETQYF. The CDR3 DNA sequence: TGTGCCAGCAGCCGTGGGACTAGCCTAGGCCAAGAGACCCAGTACTTC.

This clonotype was seen ten or more times. V usage is TRBV12-3 or TRBV12-4 and J usage is TRBJ1-6; D uncertain. V was trimmed by 8 bases and J by 3 bases, leaving 8 bases between them. CDR3 length: 13 residues. Here the CDR3 reads CASRKDYNSPLHF. In DNA form, the CDR3 reads TGTGCCAGCCGGAAGGACTATAATTCACCCCTCCACTTT.

A few counts support this clonotype. This chain joins TRBV6-1 and TRBJ2-2; 7 bases are shared with TRBD2. The CDR3 has 13 residues. CDR1 MNHNS and CDR2 SASEGT come from the germline V gene. The junction had 6 bases not matched to a gene; V was cut back by 6 bases and J by 8 bases. CDR3: CASSWGGNGELFF. In DNA, the CDR3 is TGTGCCAGCAGCTGGGGGGGGAATGGGGAGCTGTTTTTT.

The V call is TRBV18, the J call TRBJ2-1; maybe TRBD2 (5 bases). The CDR3 is made up of 16 amino acids. Germline CDR1 reads KGHSH; CDR2 reads LQKENI. Trimming removed 5 bases from V and 0 bases from J, with 14 bases in between. The CDR3 spells CASSRRSSSSYNEQFF. For the CDR3, the DNA is TGTGCCAGCTCAAGGCGATCTAGCAGCTCCTACAATGAGCAGTTCTTC.

This clonotype was counted many times. The chain employs TRBV20-1 and TRBJ2-7, with a possible D match to TRBD1 (6 bases). The CDR3 is made up of 12 amino acids. Trimming stripped 5 bases from V and 5 bases from J, with 13 bases between. CDR1 is DFQATT and CDR2 is SNEGSKA in the germline V gene (reference sequence). The CDR3 here is CSAPKYRDEQYF. As DNA, the CDR3 is TGCAGTGCTCCTAAATACAGGGACGAGCAGTACTTC.

J is TRBJ2-3 and V is TRBV12-3 or TRBV12-4; weak D call: TRBD1 (6 bases). The CDR3 contains 14 residues. Trimming removed 3 bases from V and 0 bases from J, with 7 bases in between. The CDR3: CASSFGQSTDTQYF. The CDR3 coding sequence is TGTGCCAGCAGTTTTGGACAGAGCACAGATACGCAGTATTTT.

The genes are TRBV11-2 and TRBJ2-1; 10 bases map to TRBD1. Germline V gene sequence: CDR1 SGHAT, CDR2 FQNNGV. This CDR3 has 16 residues. Trimming cost V 5 bases and J 8 bases; bases outside gene matches: 12. CDR3 sequence: CASSPGQGGSYDEQFF. As DNA, the CDR3 is TGTGCCAGCAGCCCAGGACAGGGGGGGAGTTACGATGAGCAGTTCTTC. The variable domain in full, completed from reference TRBV11-2 and TRBJ2-1, reads EAGVAQSPRYKIIEKRQSVAFWCNPISGHATLYWYQQILGQGPKLLIQFQNNGVVDDSQLPKDRFSAERLKGVDSTLKIQPAKLEDSAVYLCASSPGQGGSYDEQFFGPGTRLTVL.